These 29 T cell receptor beta chains were sequenced from one sample in a study of OX40 agonist ivuxolimab in advanced cancers. The data were produced by immunoSEQ multiplex PCR, yet TCRdb's version contains in-frame clones alone and is incomplete. Seen here are tens of thousands of clones, just under 90% observed once, and the top ten hold roughly 29%. The sample was CD4+ or CD8+ T cells sorted from blood, taken in a trial of the OX40 agonist ivuxolimab. The source is an adult with an advanced solid tumor such as melanoma, head and neck, liver or kidney cancer.

Only a few counts were recorded for this clone. The V call is TRBV11-3, the J call TRBJ2-2; D might be TRBD2 (5 bases). Trimming took 2 bases from V and 2 from J, leaving 18 bases between them. Germline CDR1 and CDR2: SGHNT and YENEEA. CDR3 size: 18 residues. CDR3 protein: CASSLLLGAAGNTGELFF. The CDR3 nucleotides read TGTGCCAGCAGCTTATTGCTTGGAGCGGCCGGAAACACCGGGGAGCTGTTTTTT.

This clone was recorded once. The rearrangement joins TRBV6-5 to TRBJ2-1; D gene uncertain. Trimming pared 8 bases from V and 3 bases from J, leaving 14 bases between. This CDR3 region has 14 residues. From germline, CDR1 is MNHEY and CDR2 SVGAGI. CDR3 amino acids: CASAAAIYYNEQFF. CDR3 nucleotide sequence: TGTGCCAGCGCCGCGGCGATCTACTACAATGAGCAGTTCTTC.

The rearrangement joins TRBV18 to TRBJ1-1; D gene ambiguous. Germline V gene sequence: CDR1 KGHSH, CDR2 LQKENI. This CDR3 has 11 residues. V was clipped by 6 bases and J by 1 base, with 3 bases between them. DNA of the CDR3: TGTGCCAGCTCTCCGAACACTGAAGCTTTCTTT. Translation gives CASSPNTEAFF. The variable domain in full, with the rest retrieved from reference TRBV18 and TRBJ1-1, is NAGVMQNPRHLVRRRGQEARLRCSPMKGHSHVYWYRQLPEEGLKFMVYLQKENIIDESGMPKERFSAEFPKEGPSILRIQQVVRGDSAAYFCASSPNTEAFFGQGTRLTVV.

The V call is TRBV5-1, the J call TRBJ1-4; 9 bases are shared with TRBD1. The CDR3 has 17 amino acids. The J segment lost 6 bases and the V segment lost 4 bases, leaving 13 bases of the junction unmatched. Germline V gives CDR1 SGHRS, CDR2 YFSETQ. The chain's CDR3 is CASSPLLTGGDDEKLFF. CDR3 DNA: TGCGCCAGCAGCCCGCTCCTGACAGGGGGAGACGATGAAAAACTGTTTTTT.

This CDR3 reads CASRERGLNYEQYF. The DNA for the CDR3 is TGTGCCAGCCGCGAGAGGGGCCTCAACTACGAGCAGTACTTC. This rearrangement joins TRBV28 to TRBJ2-7; D could derive from TRBD1 or TRBD2 (5 bases each). This CDR3 is 14 amino acids long. Trimming removed 8 bases at V and 3 bases at J, with 17 bases between. The germline CDR1 and CDR2 sequences are MDHEN and SYDVKM.

The rearrangement joins TRBV6-5 to TRBJ2-7; D gene ambiguous. The CDR3 extends over 14 amino acids. In germline, CDR1 is MNHEY, CDR2 SVGAGI. The V gene lost 0 bases and the J gene lost 3 bases, with 9 bases spanning the gap. This CDR3 reads CASSYSNSIYEQYF. The CDR3 bases are TGTGCCAGCAGTTACTCGAATAGCATCTACGAGCAGTACTTC.

The genes are TRBV9 and TRBJ2-3; D is unresolved. V was clipped by 3 bases and J by 1 base, with 9 bases between them. The CDR3 spans 14 residues. The germline CDR1 and CDR2 sequences are SGDLS and YYNGEE. In nucleotides, the CDR3 is TGTGCCAGCAGCGCTTACAGAGGCACAGATACGCAGTATTTT. Translation: CASSAYRGTDTQYF.

The rearrangement uses TRBV7-3 and TRBJ2-2; 10 bases align to TRBD2. The CDR3 has 15 amino acids. CDR1 is SGHTA, CDR2 FQGTGA, per germline. V lost 4 bases to trimming and J lost 5 bases; unmatched junction nucleotides: 4. DNA for the CDR3: TGTGCCAGCAGCTCTAGCGGGAGATGGACCGGGGAGCTGTTTTTT. Its translation: CASSSSGRWTGELFF.

The chain recombines TRBV11-2 with TRBJ2-1, with D perhaps given as TRBD1 or TRBD2 (5 bases each). Looked up from germline, CDR1 is SGHAT and CDR2 is FQNNGV. CDR3 size: 18 residues. With 0 bases removed from V and 0 bases from J, the gap between germline ends came to 15 bases. The CDR3 sequence: CASSLDRGVGLSYNEQFF. In nucleotides, the CDR3 is TGTGCCAGCAGCTTAGATCGAGGGGTGGGCCTCTCCTACAATGAGCAGTTCTTC.

This clone occurred once. This sequence joins TRBV10-1 and TRBJ1-1; maybe TRBD1 (5 bases). The V gene lost 6 bases and the J gene lost 7 bases, with 21 bases spanning the gap. Germline CDR1 is WNHNN and CDR2 is SYGVQD (reference sequence). The CDR3 has 15 amino acids. For the CDR3, the DNA is TGCGCCAGCAGGGGGCCGGGGGAAAGAATCGGTGAAGCTTTCTTT. Protein sequence: CASRGPGERIGEAFF.

The chain employs TRBV28 and TRBJ2-7; D might be TRBD1 (6 bases). The V gene lost 9 bases and the J gene lost 2 bases, with 17 bases spanning the gap. CDR1 and CDR2 from the germline V gene are MDHEN and SYDVKM. The CDR3 covers 14 residues. CDR3 nucleotides: TGTGCCAGTACAAACCGGGACAAGGCCTACGAGCAGTACTTC. Encoded protein: CASTNRDKAYEQYF. Looking up the rest from reference TRBV28 and TRBJ2-7 gives the full variable domain: DVKVTQSSRYLVKRTGEKVFLECVQDMDHENMFWYRQDPGLGLRLIYFSYDVKMKEKGDIPEGYSVSREKKERFSLILESASTNQTSMYLCASTNRDKAYEQYFGPGTRLTVT.

The V call is TRBV19, the J call TRBJ1-1; D is perhaps TRBD1 (6 bases). CDR1 and CDR2 from the germline V gene are LNHDA and SQIVND (reference sequence). The CDR3 has 12 residues. Trimming pared 10 bases from V and 2 bases from J, leaving 11 bases between. The CDR3 sequence is CATIQGNTEAFF. DNA of the CDR3: TGTGCCACTATACAGGGTAACACTGAAGCTTTCTTT. Supplemented by reference TRBV19 and TRBJ1-1, the full variable domain reads DGGITQSPKYLFRKEGQNVTLSCEQNLNHDAMYWYRQDPGQGLRLIYYSQIVNDFQKGDIAEGYSVSREKKESFPLTVTSAQKNPTAFYLCATIQGNTEAFFGQGTRLTVV.

This rearrangement joins TRBV28 to TRBJ2-7, with unresolved D. V shed 10 bases and J shed 1 base, with 8 bases lying between them. The CDR3 extends over 11 amino acids. CDR1 and CDR2 (germline): MDHEN, SYDVKM. The CDR3 spells CAITTSYEQYF. CDR3 bases: TGTGCCATTACAACTTCCTACGAGCAGTACTTC.

The chain couples TRBV28 to TRBJ2-5; 8 nucleotides line up with TRBD1. Germline lookup yields CDR1 MDHEN and CDR2 SYDVKM. With V trimmed by 7 bases and J by 5 bases, 12 bases remained unmatched. The CDR3 spans 15 residues. The CDR3, as DNA: TGTGCCAGCACCCCCGCCGGCAGGGGGCAGGAGACCCAGTACTTC. It codes for CASTPAGRGQETQYF.

The sample holds one count of this clone. This chain uses TRBV11-2 with TRBJ2-7; 9 bases map to TRBD1. With 6 bases clipped from V and 3 bases from J, the junction kept 3 bases outside the gene matches. CDR1 is SGHAT, CDR2 FQNNGV, per germline. The CDR3 length is 13 residues. CDR3: CASRTTGGYEQYF. DNA of the CDR3: TGTGCCAGCAGGACGACAGGGGGCTACGAGCAGTACTTC.

This clone was picked up one time. This sequence joins TRBV21-1 and TRBJ2-7; the table assigns TRBD2, which was not confirmed against the DNA. TRBV21-1 counts as a pseudogene. CDR3 length: 15 residues. The CDR3 region is CASSIRLADSYEQYF. DNA for the CDR3: TGTGCCAGCAGCATCAGACTAGCGGATTCCTACGAGCAGTACTTC.

About this clone: Compared with germline, one end of the junction differs, possibly owing to a read error. The chain uses TRBV5-3 and TRBJ2-3; D may match TRBD1 or TRBD2 (5 bases each). TRBV5-3 is filed as an ORF, its function uncertain. CDR3 length equals 14 residues. The CDR3 bases are TGTGCCAGCAGCTTAATGGGGGAGCGAGATACGCAGTATTTT. It translates to CASSLMGERDTQYF.

The gene calls are TRBV6-1 and TRBJ2-3; 10 bases agree with TRBD1. Germline V gene lookup returns CDR1 MNHNS and CDR2 SASEGT. CDR3 length: 15 residues. The junction had 10 bases not matched to a gene; V was cut back by 8 bases and J by 5 bases. Here the CDR3 reads CASHRRDRGVDTQYF. DNA for the CDR3: TGTGCCAGCCACCGGAGGGACAGGGGTGTAGATACGCAGTATTTT.

On this clone: The sample contains more than one DNA sequence encoding this CDR3. V usage is TRBV5-1 and J usage is TRBJ1-1; D is unclear. The length of the CDR3 is 13 residues. In germline, CDR1 is SGHRS, CDR2 YFSETQ. V was shortened by 0 bases and J by 2 bases, with 5 bases between the two germline ends. CDR3 loop: CASSLDRNTEAFF. CDR3 bases: TGCGCCAGCAGCTTGGACAGAAACACTGAAGCTTTCTTT.

The CDR3 is CASKNTDLNTEAFF. DNA for the CDR3: TGTGCCTCCAAAAACACGGACTTGAACACTGAAGCTTTCTTT. The gene calls are TRBV19 and TRBJ1-1; no clear D. Germline lookup yields CDR1 LNHDA and CDR2 SQIVND (reference sequence). V was cut by 11 bases and J by 0 bases, with 16 bases left in between. The CDR3 runs 14 residues. The full variable domain, in which reference TRBV19 and TRBJ1-1 provide the parts outside the CDR3, is DGGITQSPKYLFRKEGQNVTLSCEQNLNHDAMYWYRQDPGQGLRLIYYSQIVNDFQKGDIAEGYSVSREKKESFPLTVTSAQKNPTAFYLCASKNTDLNTEAFFGQGTRLTVV.

The CDR3 DNA sequence: TGTGCCTGGACGACAGCCTACGAGCAGTACTTC. This encodes CAWTTAYEQYF. The chain couples TRBV30 to TRBJ2-7; TRBD1 is a possible D gene (5 bases). The germline V gene encodes CDR1 GTSNPN and CDR2 SVGIG (reference sequence). The CDR3 runs 11 residues. The V gene lost 4 bases and the J gene lost 2 bases, with 6 bases spanning the gap.

The chain employs TRBV7-9 and TRBJ1-1, with D perhaps TRBD1 (6 bases). Trimming took off 9 bases at V and 3 bases at J, with 20 bases between the two ends. This CDR3 contains 15 residues. In germline, CDR1 is SEHNR, CDR2 FQNEAQ (reference sequence). CDR3: CARKGSSPGDTEAFF. CDR3 sequence (DNA): TGTGCCAGGAAGGGGAGTTCCCCAGGGGACACTGAAGCTTTCTTT.

The V and J genes are TRBV7-6 and TRBJ2-1, with TRBD2 matching 15 bases. The CDR3 length is 16 residues. CDR1 is SGHVS, CDR2 FNYEAQ, per germline. V shed 5 bases and J 6 bases; nucleotides not matched to a gene: 5. The CDR3 nucleotides are TGTGCCAGCAGCCCGAGGGGACTAGCGGGAGGCAATGAGCAGTTCTTC. Amino acid sequence: CASSPRGLAGGNEQFF. Drawing the rest from reference TRBV7-6 and TRBJ2-1, the complete variable domain is GAGVSQSPRYKVTKRGQDVALRCDPISGHVSLYWYRQALGQGPEFLTYFNYEAQQDKSGLPNDRFSAERPEGSISTLTIQRTEQRDSAMYRCASSPRGLAGGNEQFFGPGTRLTVL.

Only one count was recorded for this clone. The chain carries TRBV9 and TRBJ1-2, with a possible D match to TRBD1 (5 bases). The V end lost 0 bases, the J end lost 4 bases, and 13 bases lay between the germline ends. There are 15 residues in the CDR3. CDR1 and CDR2 (germline): SGDLS, YYNGEE. The CDR3 nucleotides are TGTGCCAGCAGCGTAGGAGACGGGGGGGGCTATGGCTACACCTTC. Its protein product is CASSVGDGGGYGYTF.

The CDR3, as DNA: TGTGCCAGCAGCTTAAGAACAAATGAGCAGTTCTTC. Amino acids: CASSLRTNEQFF. The rearrangement uses TRBV13 and TRBJ2-1; D remains ambiguous. The CDR3 has 12 residues. V was clipped by 2 bases and J by 7 bases, with 6 bases between them. Germline V lookup: CDR1 PRHDT, CDR2 FYEKMQ (reference sequence).

In DNA form, the CDR3 reads TGTGCCAGCAGCGACGGAAGCTACGAGCAGTACTTC. Translated: CASSDGSYEQYF. This chain uses TRBV2 with TRBJ2-7; D is ambiguous. The V gene lost 6 bases and the J gene lost 3 bases, with 9 bases spanning the gap. Germline-derived CDR1 and CDR2 are SNHLY and FYNNEI. The CDR3 sequence is 12 residues long.

V usage is TRBV28 and J usage is TRBJ1-4; D gene ambiguous. CDR1 and CDR2 (germline): MDHEN, SYDVKM. The V gene lost 5 bases and the J gene lost 7 bases, with 17 bases spanning the gap. The CDR3 contains 15 residues. The CDR3 here is CASSPPGLSFEKLFF. CDR3 in DNA: TGTGCCAGCAGTCCCCCGGGCCTAAGCTTTGAAAAACTGTTTTTT.

The V and J genes are TRBV29-1 and TRBJ2-7, with 11 bases matching TRBD1. Germline trimming cut 5 bases from V and 5 bases from J; bases unmatched to any gene: 8. This CDR3 region has 14 residues. In germline, CDR1 is SQVTM, CDR2 ANQGSEA. The CDR3 DNA follows: TGCAGCGTTACCGGACAGGGGGCGGCCCACGAGCAGTACTTC. Its translation is CSVTGQGAAHEQYF.

The rearrangement joins TRBV27 to TRBJ1-5, with D possibly matching TRBD1 (6 bases). V was shortened by 5 bases and J by 0 bases, with 14 bases between the two germline ends. This CDR3 is 16 amino acids long. The germline CDR1 and CDR2 sequences are MNHEY and SMNVEV (reference sequence). The CDR3 is CASSRDRMYSNQPQHF. The CDR3 coding sequence is TGTGCCAGCAGTCGTGACAGGATGTATAGCAATCAGCCCCAGCATTTT.